These T cell receptor beta chains were read from a single sample in a study of Ad26.COV2.S vaccination and SARS-CoV-2 variants. Profiling relied on immunoSEQ multiplex PCR, and the TCRdb table lists in-frame clones only, not all of them. The table has 380,000 or so clones, about 87% seen once. This specimen consisted of peripheral blood, obtained in a trial of Ad26.COV2.S vaccine versus placebo. All receptors derive from a person between 18 and 60 years old who received the Ad26.COV2.S COVID-19 vaccine or a placebo. CDR3s include the opening cysteine and the closing phenylalanine or tryptophan. Each record gives: D gene, J gene, V gene, clone size, CDR3 DNA, CDR3 protein. D genes are given only for firm matches. The size of a clone is reported for some rows only, either as once, few or many, or as a class for expanded clones.

d_gene: NA
j_gene: TRBJ1-2
v_gene: TRBV30
abundance: NA
CDR3nt: TGTGCCTGGAGTGTACGGGGACGGCCCCAATCCAACTATGGCTACACCTTC
CDR3aa: CAWSVRGRPQSNYGYTF

d_gene: NA
j_gene: TRBJ2-1
v_gene: TRBV7-9
abundance: NA
CDR3nt: TGTGCCAGCAGCACGGACTTATACAATGAGCAGTTCTTC
CDR3aa: CASSTDLYNEQFF

d_gene: NA
j_gene: TRBJ1-4
v_gene: TRBV6-5
abundance: NA
CDR3nt: TGTGCCAGTTTAAAATGGGAAAAACTGTTTTTT
CDR3aa: CASLKWEKLFF

d_gene: NA
j_gene: TRBJ1-3
v_gene: TRBV9
abundance: NA
CDR3nt: TGTGCCAGCAGCGCGAACATCGCCTCTGGAAACACCATATATTTT
CDR3aa: CASSANIASGNTIYF

d_gene: NA
j_gene: TRBJ1-5
v_gene: TRBV19
abundance: NA
CDR3nt: TGTGCCAGTACTTCACAGGACTTAAGCAATCAGCCCCAGCATTTT
CDR3aa: CASTSQDLSNQPQHF

d_gene: NA
j_gene: TRBJ2-7
v_gene: TRBV19
abundance: once
CDR3nt: TGTGCCAGTAGTATCCTTTTGGGCGGTACCTACGAGCAGTACTTC
CDR3aa: CASSILLGGTYEQYF

d_gene: NA
j_gene: TRBJ1-2
v_gene: TRBV6-5
abundance: NA
CDR3nt: TGTGCCAGCAGTTACCGCGCGGGGGCGAATTATGGCTACACCTTC
CDR3aa: CASSYRAGANYGYTF

d_gene: NA
j_gene: TRBJ2-7
v_gene: TRBV3-1/TRBV3-2
abundance: NA
CDR3nt: TGTGCCAGCAGCCTATATCGGTCTCTGCCACGGACTTCCTACGAGCAGTACTTC
CDR3aa: CASSLYRSLPRTSYEQYF

d_gene: TRBD1
j_gene: TRBJ1-5
v_gene: TRBV7-2
abundance: NA
CDR3nt: TGTGCCAGCAGCCCGCGGGACAGGGGGGTTCAGCCCCAGCATTTT
CDR3aa: CASSPRDRGVQPQHF

d_gene: TRBD1
j_gene: TRBJ1-1
v_gene: TRBV4-1
abundance: NA
CDR3nt: TGCGCCAGCAGCCAAGACAGGGGGCGGAACACTGAAGCTTTCTTT
CDR3aa: CASSQDRGRNTEAFF

d_gene: TRBD1
j_gene: TRBJ2-3
v_gene: TRBV11-2
abundance: NA
CDR3nt: TGTGCCAGCAGCTTAACCGTGGGACAGGGTAGCACAGATACGCAGTATTTT
CDR3aa: CASSLTVGQGSTDTQYF

d_gene: NA
j_gene: TRBJ1-1
v_gene: TRBV6-6
abundance: NA
CDR3nt: TGTGCCAGCAGCCAACTCCGGGGGACCCGGGGGACTGAAGCTTTCTTT
CDR3aa: CASSQLRGTRGTEAFF

d_gene: TRBD2
j_gene: TRBJ2-1
v_gene: TRBV7-9
abundance: NA
CDR3nt: TGTGCCAGCAGCTTAGAGGGAGGGTTCTACAATGAGCAGTTCTTC
CDR3aa: CASSLEGGFYNEQFF

d_gene: NA
j_gene: TRBJ1-1
v_gene: TRBV5-4
abundance: NA
CDR3nt: TGTGCCAGCAGCACTGGGAACACTGAAGCTTTCTTT
CDR3aa: CASSTGNTEAFF

d_gene: TRBD1
j_gene: TRBJ2-7
v_gene: TRBV3-1/TRBV3-2
abundance: NA
CDR3nt: TGTGCCAGCAGCGTCCGAGGGGGCGACGAGCAGTACTTC
CDR3aa: CASSVRGGDEQYF

d_gene: NA
j_gene: TRBJ1-6
v_gene: TRBV2
abundance: NA
CDR3nt: TGTGCCAGCAGCCGGGACGTTAATTCACCCCTCCACTTT
CDR3aa: CASSRDVNSPLHF

d_gene: NA
j_gene: TRBJ2-6
v_gene: TRBV4-2
abundance: NA
CDR3nt: TGTGCCAGCAGCCAAGTATCTGGGGCCAACGTCCTGACTTTC
CDR3aa: CASSQVSGANVLTF